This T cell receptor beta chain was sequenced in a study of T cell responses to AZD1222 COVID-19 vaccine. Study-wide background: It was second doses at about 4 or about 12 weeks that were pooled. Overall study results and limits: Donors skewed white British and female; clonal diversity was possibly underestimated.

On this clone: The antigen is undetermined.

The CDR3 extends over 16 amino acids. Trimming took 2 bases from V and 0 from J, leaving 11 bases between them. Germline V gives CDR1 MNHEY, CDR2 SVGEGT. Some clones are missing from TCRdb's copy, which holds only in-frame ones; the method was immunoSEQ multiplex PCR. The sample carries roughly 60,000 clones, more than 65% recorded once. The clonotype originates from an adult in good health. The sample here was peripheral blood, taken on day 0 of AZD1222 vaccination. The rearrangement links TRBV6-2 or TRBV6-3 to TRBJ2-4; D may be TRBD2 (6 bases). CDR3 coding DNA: TGTGCCAGCAGTTACGCGGGACGGCTAGCCAAAAACATTCAGTACTTC. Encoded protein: CASSYAGRLAKNIQYF.